The 10 T cell receptor beta chains presented below share a single source sample, sequenced in a study of blood T cell repertoires in COVID-19 (dated by TCRdb to between 2020 and 2021). Receptors were amplified or captured by the immunoSEQ multiplex PCR assay. In TCRdb, the immuneACCESS table is reduced to in-frame sequences with V and J assigned. These tables do not hold every clone; where another copy was compared, an unresolved V gene accounts for under half, and the others remain unexplained. The sample table records 80,000 to 90,000 clones; about 86% of these occur just once. In total, the top ten clones hold 1.2% of the sample. Input material: peripheral blood. Receptors were obtained from a man at least 80 years old with active or convalescent COVID-19.

The V gene is TRBV27, the J gene TRBJ2-7; TRBD2 matches at 12 bases. The CDR3 has 16 amino acids. Germline V CDR1 and CDR2: MNHEY, SMNVEV (reference sequence). With V trimmed by 4 bases and J by 1 base, 5 bases remained unmatched. The CDR3, as DNA: TGTGCCAGCAGTTACGCCGGACTAGCGGGATCCTACGAGCAGTACTTC. Residues: CASSYAGLAGSYEQYF.

The V call is TRBV7-8, the J call TRBJ2-1, with 10 bases aligning to TRBD2. This CDR3 is built from 18 residues. CDR1 and CDR2 (germline): SGHVS, FQNEAQ. V lost 1 base, J lost 8 bases, and 14 bases stayed unmatched. CDR3 DNA sequence: TGTGCCAGCAGCTTAGATACGGTTCGACTAGCGGGCTCTGATGAGCAGTTCTTC. Translation gives CASSLDTVRLAGSDEQFF. Supplemented by reference TRBV7-8 and TRBJ2-1, the full variable domain reads GAGVSQSPRYKVAKRGQDVALRCDPISGHVSLFWYQQALGQGPEFLTYFQNEAQLDKSGLPSDRFFAERPEGSVSTLKIQRTQQEDSAVYLCASSLDTVRLAGSDEQFFGPGTRLTVL.

The rearrangement links TRBV24-1 to TRBJ1-4, with no clear D. This CDR3 is 13 amino acids long. V lost 4 bases, J lost 13 bases, and 15 bases lay in between. CDR1 and CDR2 from the germline V gene are KGHDR and SFDVKD. CDR3 bases: TGTGCCACCAGTGACCACGGGAAGGGAAGACTGTTTTTT. Translating gives CATSDHGKGRLFF.

J is TRBJ1-2 and V is TRBV6-2 or TRBV6-3; a possible D gene is TRBD1 (5 bases). The CDR3 has 13 residues. Trimming took 6 bases from V and 4 from J, leaving 12 bases between them. The germline CDR1 and CDR2 sequences are MNHEY and SVGEGT. Here the CDR3 reads CASSSGQRYGYTF. The CDR3 coding sequence is TGTGCCAGCAGCTCTGGACAACGCTATGGCTACACCTTC.

This clone was detected a few times. The chain uses TRBV7-9 and TRBJ1-1; 7 nucleotides match TRBD1. Germline-derived CDR1 and CDR2 are SEHNR and FQNEAQ (reference sequence). The CDR3 is 14 amino acids. After removal of 7 bases from V and 1 base from J, the junction contained 6 bases not matched to a gene. The CDR3, as DNA: TGTGCCAGCAACCTAGGACAGGCGAACACTGAAGCTTTCTTT. This codes for CASNLGQANTEAFF.

The J gene is TRBJ1-1, the V gene TRBV7-2; TRBD1 matches 8 bases. With 4 bases clipped from V and 3 bases from J, the junction kept 1 base outside the gene matches. CDR3 length equals 13 residues. From germline, CDR1 is SGHTA and CDR2 FQGNSA. CDR3 DNA: TGTGCCAGCAGCTCACAGGGGGACACTGAAGCTTTCTTT. As protein: CASSSQGDTEAFF. The whole variable domain, filled in from reference TRBV7-2 and TRBJ1-1, reads GAGVSQSPSNKVTEKGKDVELRCDPISGHTALYWYRQSLGQGLEFLIYFQGNSAPDKSGLPSDRFSAERTGGSVSTLTIQRTQQEDSAVYLCASSSQGDTEAFFGQGTRLTVV.

The rearrangement uses TRBV6-1 and TRBJ1-1; D may be TRBD1 (6 bases). CDR1 and CDR2 (germline): MNHNS, SASEGT. Trimming took 1 base from V and 5 from J, leaving 11 bases between them. The CDR3 has 14 residues. The CDR3 DNA is TGTGCCAGCAGTGAAGTGACGGGACAAACTGAAGCTTTCTTT. This gives the protein CASSEVTGQTEAFF.

The V and J genes are TRBV4-3 and TRBJ2-6; D is possibly TRBD2 (5 bases). CDR1 LGHNA and CDR2 YSLEER come from the germline V gene. The length of the CDR3 is 16 residues. Trimming removed 1 base from V and 1 base from J, with 8 bases in between. DNA for the CDR3: TGCGCCAGCAGCCAAGTCCGGGGTTCTGGGGCCAACGTCCTGACTTTC. Its protein product is CASSQVRGSGANVLTF.

V and J are TRBV4-3 and TRBJ2-1, with D maybe TRBD2 (6 bases). The V gene's germline CDR1 is LGHNA and CDR2 YSLEER. The CDR3 extends over 14 amino acids. The V gene lost 2 bases and the J gene lost 9 bases, with 14 bases spanning the gap. For the CDR3, the DNA is TGCGCCAGCAGCCAACAGGGAGGCGAGGGTGAGCAGTTCTTC. Protein: CASSQQGGEGEQFF.

The chain has TRBV4-1 and TRBJ2-2; D ambiguous. The CDR3 contains 13 residues. Germline CDR1 is MGHRA and CDR2 is YSYEKL. Trimming left V 3 bases short and J 2 bases short, with 4 bases between. The CDR3 DNA reads as TGCGCCAGCAGCCACCGTAACACCGGGGAGCTGTTTTTT. It specifies CASSHRNTGELFF.